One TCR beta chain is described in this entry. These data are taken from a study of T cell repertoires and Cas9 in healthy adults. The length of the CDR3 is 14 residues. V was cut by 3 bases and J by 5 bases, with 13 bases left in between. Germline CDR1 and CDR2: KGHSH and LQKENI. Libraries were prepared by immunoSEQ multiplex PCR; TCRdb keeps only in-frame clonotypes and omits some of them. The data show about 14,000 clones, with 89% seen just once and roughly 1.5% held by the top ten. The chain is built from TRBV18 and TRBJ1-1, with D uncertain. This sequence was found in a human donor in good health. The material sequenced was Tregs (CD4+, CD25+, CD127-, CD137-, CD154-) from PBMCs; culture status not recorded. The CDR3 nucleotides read TGTGCCAGCTCACCTTATTTGGCGGAAACTGAAGCTTTCTTT. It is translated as CASSPYLAETEAFF.